The entry below gives a single T cell receptor (beta chain) sequence along with its context. Germline lookup yields CDR1 SNHLY and CDR2 FYNNEI. V dropped 3 bases and J dropped 4 bases, with 12 bases sitting between them. The CDR3 loop spans 15 amino acids. The data were produced by immunoSEQ multiplex PCR, yet TCRdb's version contains in-frame clones alone and is incomplete. The repertoire holds 50,000 to 75,000 clones, approximately 86% seen once, with 1% to 1.5% in the top ten. These data come from a study of OX40 agonist ivuxolimab in advanced cancers. Source: CD4+ or CD8+ T cells sorted from blood, taken in a trial of the OX40 agonist ivuxolimab. This clonotype originated in an adult with an advanced solid tumor such as melanoma, head and neck, liver or kidney cancer. The rearrangement uses TRBV2 and TRBJ2-2, with D perhaps matching TRBD1 (5 bases). The CDR3 protein is CASSEAQGSTGELFF. Here the CDR3 DNA reads TGTGCCAGCAGTGAGGCTCAGGGTAGCACCGGGGAGCTGTTTTTT.